The 29 T cell receptor beta chains below were found in one sample sequenced in a study of T cell changes during pregnancy in multiple sclerosis. Produced via immunoSEQ multiplex PCR; TCRdb's table is partial and in-frame only. Seen here are approximately 100,000 clones, just over 90% observed once, and the top ten hold around 1.2%. Sample: peripheral blood, taken in the second trimester of pregnancy. These receptors came from a female donor with multiple sclerosis, enrolled in a pregnancy study.

The CDR3 DNA is TGTGCCAGCAGCTTAGTGGGCCCCCCCCAACTAGCGGGGGGGCGGAATGAGCAGTTCTTC. Amino acid sequence: CASSLVGPPQLAGGRNEQFF. The chain couples TRBV7-8 to TRBJ2-1; 13 bases agree with TRBD2. V was clipped by 1 base and J by 7 bases; unmatched bases: 16. CDR3 length: 20 residues. CDR1 and CDR2 (germline): SGHVS, FQNEAQ.

This clone was detected once. The gene calls are TRBV5-5 and TRBJ1-3; 9 nucleotides agree with TRBD1. The CDR3 loop spans 16 amino acids. Trimming took 4 bases from V and 0 from J; bases not matched to a gene: 5. The germline V gene has CDR1 SGHKS and CDR2 YYEKEE (reference sequence). The CDR3 spells CASSNRGRNSGNTIYF. DNA for the CDR3: TGTGCCAGCAGCAACAGGGGGCGGAACTCTGGAAACACCATATATTTT.

This clone occurred once. The chain joins TRBV7-6 to TRBJ1-4; 9 bases fit TRBD1. V was pared by 1 base and J by 4 bases, with 4 bases of the junction left unmatched. The CDR3 is made up of 16 amino acids. Looked up from germline, CDR1 is SGHVS and CDR2 is FNYEAQ. This CDR3 is CASSLVQTGGNEKLFF. In DNA, the CDR3 is TGTGCCAGCAGCTTAGTACAGACAGGGGGTAATGAAAAACTGTTTTTT. Full variable domain (outside the CDR3, taken from reference TRBV7-6 and TRBJ1-4): GAGVSQSPRYKVTKRGQDVALRCDPISGHVSLYWYRQALGQGPEFLTYFNYEAQQDKSGLPNDRFSAERPEGSISTLTIQRTEQRDSAMYRCASSLVQTGGNEKLFFGSGTQLSVL.

This clone was found once. This sequence joins TRBV27 and TRBJ2-6; D is perhaps TRBD1 (6 bases). Germline V lookup: CDR1 MNHEY, CDR2 SMNVEV (reference sequence). This CDR3 comprises 14 residues. V lost 6 bases and J 3 bases, leaving 9 bases between the germline ends. CDR3 protein: CASRGALGANVLTF. The CDR3 DNA is TGTGCCAGCAGGGGGGCCCTTGGGGCCAACGTCCTGACTTTC. Full variable domain (missing parts from reference TRBV27 and TRBJ2-6): EAQVTQNPRYLITVTGKKLTVTCSQNMNHEYMSWYRQDPGLGLRQIYYSMNVEVTDKGDVPEGYKVSRKEKRNFPLILESPSPNQTSLYFCASRGALGANVLTFGAGSRLTVL.

The chain is built from TRBV2 and TRBJ1-5; D not resolved. This CDR3 comprises 15 residues. V gave up 6 bases and J gave up 0 bases, with 12 bases separating them. Per the germline V gene, CDR1 is SNHLY and CDR2 is FYNNEI. DNA of the CDR3: TGTGCCAGCAGGTACGGGGTGAATAGCAATCAGCCCCAGCATTTT. Encoded protein: CASRYGVNSNQPQHF.

The V call is TRBV29-1, the J call TRBJ1-2; D perhaps matches TRBD1 (6 bases). This CDR3 comprises 16 residues. Germline V gene lookup returns CDR1 SQVTM and CDR2 ANQGSEA. V was shortened by 0 bases and J by 3 bases, with 17 bases between the two germline ends. The CDR3 DNA reads TGCAGCGTTGAAGAGGGGGGGCGCGGCCCCGACTATGGCTACACCTTC. Translating it yields CSVEEGGRGPDYGYTF.

For the CDR3, the DNA is TGTGCCAGCAGCCGTCGACAGAGGCTGAATGAAAAACTGTTTTTT. Translation gives CASSRRQRLNEKLFF. The chain links TRBV2 to TRBJ1-4; D possibly corresponds to TRBD1 (5 bases). The germline V gene encodes CDR1 SNHLY and CDR2 FYNNEI. This CDR3 has 15 residues. The V gene lost 6 bases and the J gene lost 5 bases, with 16 bases spanning the gap.

The chain couples TRBV2 to TRBJ1-1, with D tentatively TRBD1 (6 bases). Trimming left V 9 bases short and J 9 bases short, with 11 bases between. CDR1 and CDR2 from the germline V gene are SNHLY and FYNNEI. The CDR3 contains 10 residues. CDR3 residues: CARLQGKAFF. The CDR3 DNA reads as TGTGCCAGATTACAGGGAAAAGCTTTCTTT.

The chain joins TRBV7-2 to TRBJ2-1; D is unclear. V gave up 2 bases and J gave up 5 bases, with 10 bases separating them. The CDR3 totals 14 residues. Germline lookup yields CDR1 SGHTA and CDR2 FQGNSA. DNA of the CDR3: TGTGCCAGCAGCTTACAATACTCTAACAATGAGCAGTTCTTC. Translation gives CASSLQYSNNEQFF.

The rearrangement uses TRBV18 and TRBJ2-3; TRBD1 aligns across 10 bases. The CDR3 is 15 residues long. Germline values: CDR1 KGHSH, CDR2 LQKENI. The junction had 3 bases not matched to a gene; V was cut back by 1 base and J by 5 bases. The CDR3 is CASSPRQGARDTQYF. Written as DNA, the CDR3 is TGTGCCAGCTCACCACGACAGGGGGCGAGAGATACGCAGTATTTT. The full variable domain, rest sourced from reference TRBV18 and TRBJ2-3, is NAGVMQNPRHLVRRRGQEARLRCSPMKGHSHVYWYRQLPEEGLKFMVYLQKENIIDESGMPKERFSAEFPKEGPSILRIQQVVRGDSAAYFCASSPRQGARDTQYFGPGTRLTVL.

The V and J genes are TRBV9 and TRBJ2-3, with TRBD2 identical over 14 bases. J lost 4 bases, V lost 1 base, and 8 bases had no gene match. Germline CDR1 reads SGDLS; CDR2 reads YYNGEE. The CDR3 contains 18 residues. The CDR3 DNA reads TGTGCCAGCAGCGTATCCGGACTAGCGGGAGGATGGTCAGATACGCAGTATTTT. Amino acids: CASSVSGLAGGWSDTQYF.

The chain couples TRBV2 to TRBJ1-1; 8 nucleotides agree with TRBD1. The CDR3 is 13 residues long. Unmatched junction bases numbered 7, after V lost 10 bases and J lost 3 bases. Germline V CDR1 and CDR2: SNHLY, FYNNEI. The CDR3 DNA is TGTGCCACTAGACCGGACAGGGACACTGAAGCTTTCTTT. It translates to CATRPDRDTEAFF.

This chain connects TRBV14 to TRBJ1-2; D is uncertain. Germline CDR1 and CDR2: SGHDN and FVKESK. This CDR3 has 15 residues. V was cut by 1 base and J by 3 bases, with 12 bases left in between. The CDR3 here is CASSQGPNTYYGYTF. DNA for the CDR3: TGTGCCAGCAGCCAAGGCCCGAATACTTACTATGGCTACACCTTC.

The chain recombines TRBV7-9 with TRBJ2-3; TRBD2 might be the D (5 bases). The CDR3 is 16 residues long. Trimming removed 3 bases at V and 1 base at J, with 14 bases between. CDR1 SEHNR and CDR2 FQNEAQ come from the germline V gene (reference sequence). CDR3 nucleotide sequence: TGTGCCAGCAGCTTCCCTTTACCCGGGGGCACAGATACGCAGTATTTT. Its translation: CASSFPLPGGTDTQYF.

V and J are TRBV7-2 and TRBJ2-5; perhaps TRBD2 as D (6 bases). The V end lost 5 bases, the J end lost 4 bases, and 17 bases lay between the germline ends. The CDR3 totals 15 residues. CDR1 and CDR2 (germline): SGHTA, FQGNSA. Here the CDR3 reads CASSVAAGQRETQYF. In nucleotides, the CDR3 is TGTGCCAGCAGCGTGGCGGCGGGGCAGCGAGAGACCCAGTACTTC.

This chain uses TRBV19 with TRBJ1-5; 8 bases line up with TRBD1. This CDR3 has 17 residues. Trimming took 2 bases from V and 0 from J; bases not matched to a gene: 6. CDR1 LNHDA and CDR2 SQIVND come from the germline V gene (reference sequence). Written as DNA, the CDR3 is TGTGCCAGTAGTATACGACAGGGGACTTTTAGCAATCAGCCCCAGCATTTT. Its protein is CASSIRQGTFSNQPQHF. Full variable domain (outside the CDR3, taken from reference TRBV19 and TRBJ1-5): DGGITQSPKYLFRKEGQNVTLSCEQNLNHDAMYWYRQDPGQGLRLIYYSQIVNDFQKGDIAEGYSVSREKKESFPLTVTSAQKNPTAFYLCASSIRQGTFSNQPQHFGDGTRLSIL.

The chain combines TRBV5-6 with TRBJ2-4; 7 bases are a match to TRBD1. Germline-derived CDR1 and CDR2 are SGHDT and YYEEEE. CDR3 size: 15 residues. After removal of 0 bases from V and 9 bases from J, the junction contained 9 bases not matched to a gene. DNA for the CDR3: TGTGCCAGCAGCTTGGATGTGACAGGGACGGGCATTCAGTACTTC. Its translation: CASSLDVTGTGIQYF.

The chain is built from TRBV7-2 and TRBJ1-1; TRBD1 is a possible D gene (5 bases). This CDR3 spans 13 amino acids. Deletions cut 4 bases from V and 5 bases from J, with 11 bases between. Germline lookup yields CDR1 SGHTA and CDR2 FQGNSA. The CDR3 DNA follows: TGTGCCAGCAGCTCAAGGGGCGATACTGAAGCTTTCTTT. Its translation is CASSSRGDTEAFF.

This sequence joins TRBV30 and TRBJ2-7; 7 bases line up with TRBD2. After removal of 3 bases from V and 3 bases from J, the junction contained 8 bases not matched to a gene. Per the germline V gene, CDR1 is GTSNPN and CDR2 is SVGIG (reference sequence). CDR3 length equals 14 residues. The CDR3: CAWRGSGTDYEQYF. CDR3 sequence (DNA): TGTGCCTGGAGAGGGAGCGGGACCGACTACGAGCAGTACTTC.

The chain links TRBV12-5 to TRBJ2-5, with TRBD2 as a possible D gene (5 bases). V gave up 3 bases and J gave up 7 bases, with 27 bases separating them. This CDR3 comprises 18 residues. In germline, CDR1 is LGHNT, CDR2 FRNRAP. Written as DNA, the CDR3 is TGTGCTAGTGGTTTCCACAACACGCGTAGCGCCCATTTAGGGACCCAGTACTTC. Its protein product is CASGFHNTRSAHLGTQYF. The entire variable domain, with the rest obtained from reference TRBV12-5 and TRBJ2-5, is as follows: DARVTQTPRHKVTEMGQEVTMRCQPILGHNTVFWYRQTMMQGLELLAYFRNRAPLDDSGMPKDRFSAEMPDATLATLKIQPSEPRDSAVYFCASGFHNTRSAHLGTQYFGPGTRLLVL.

In this sample, this clone turned up once. The chain carries TRBV5-1 and TRBJ1-1; the D gene is possibly TRBD1 (5 bases). V lost 2 bases, J lost 0 bases, and 14 bases lay in between. The CDR3 spans 16 residues. Germline CDR1 and CDR2: SGHRS and YFSETQ. CDR3 coding DNA: TGCGCCAGCAGCTTCTATGGGGGGAACATGAACACTGAAGCTTTCTTT. The encoded protein is CASSFYGGNMNTEAFF.

The DNA of the CDR3 is TGTGCCAGCAGCTTTCTCACAGGGACAGGGAATGAGCAGTTCTTC. Translation gives CASSFLTGTGNEQFF. This sequence joins TRBV11-2 and TRBJ2-1, with 9 bases fitting TRBD1. V shed 3 bases, J shed 7 bases, and the junction held 7 bases outside the gene matches. CDR1 and CDR2 from the germline V gene are SGHAT and FQNNGV. The CDR3 sequence is 15 residues long.

The chain joins TRBV29-1 to TRBJ1-1, with 8 bases matching TRBD1. V lost 4 bases and J lost 5; bases outside the gene matches: 6. The CDR3 runs to 13 residues. Looked up from germline, CDR1 is SQVTM and CDR2 is ANQGSEA. The CDR3 DNA sequence: TGCAGCGTTGCCGGGCAGGGGGCAACTGAAGCTTTCTTT. Translation gives CSVAGQGATEAFF. Combining the CDR3 with reference TRBV29-1 and TRBJ1-1 gives the whole variable domain SAVISQKPSRDICQRGTSLTIQCQVDSQVTMMFWYRQQPGQSLTLIATANQGSEATYESGFVIDKFPISRPNLTFSTLTVSNMSPEDSSIYLCSVAGQGATEAFFGQGTRLTVV.

J is TRBJ1-2 and V is TRBV9; 7 bases match TRBD1. V dropped 4 bases and J dropped 5; count of bases not matched to a gene: 11. The germline V gene has CDR1 SGDLS and CDR2 YYNGEE. This CDR3 has 15 residues. The DNA of the CDR3 is TGTGCCAGCAGCACCCCGAGGCAGGGGGGTTATGGCTACACCTTC. Translating it yields CASSTPRQGGYGYTF.

This chain links TRBV19 with TRBJ1-2; 7 bases fit TRBD1. The ends lost 4 bases at V and 2 bases at J; junction bases unmatched: 4. Germline CDR1 LNHDA, CDR2 SQIVND (reference sequence). The CDR3 spans 14 residues. CDR3 DNA: TGTGCCAGTAGTACCCGACAGGGAAACTATGGCTACACCTTC. It specifies CASSTRQGNYGYTF.

This chain joins TRBV6-5 and TRBJ1-1; TRBD1 matches 8 bases. This CDR3 is 14 amino acids long. V dropped 6 bases and J dropped 3; count of bases not matched to a gene: 6. CDR1 and CDR2 from the germline V gene are MNHEY and SVGAGI. The CDR3 is CASRQDRAHTEAFF. CDR3 nucleotides: TGTGCCAGCAGACAGGACAGGGCCCACACTGAAGCTTTCTTT.

The chain joins TRBV6-4 to TRBJ1-1, with 8 bases fitting TRBD1. The CDR3 covers 13 residues. Germline loops: CDR1 MRHNA, CDR2 SNTAGT. J lost 0 bases, V lost 6 bases, and 0 bases had no gene match. CDR3 sequence reads: CASRQGVNTEAFF. CDR3 coding DNA: TGTGCCAGCAGACAGGGGGTGAACACTGAAGCTTTCTTT.

The rearrangement joins TRBV27 to TRBJ2-2; D uncertain. The CDR3 extends over 12 amino acids. Germline-derived CDR1 and CDR2 are MNHEY and SMNVEV (reference sequence). The V and J ends lost 4 bases and 4 bases respectively, with 4 bases between them. The DNA of the CDR3 is TGTGCCAGCAGTTATCTCACCGGGGAGCTGTTTTTT. This sequence encodes CASSYLTGELFF.

J is TRBJ2-3 and V is TRBV28; TRBD1 agrees at 8 bases. Germline V gives CDR1 MDHEN, CDR2 SYDVKM. The CDR3 extends over 15 amino acids. With 6 bases clipped from V and 0 bases from J, the junction kept 5 bases outside the gene matches. CDR3: CASSRTGWSTDTQYF. The DNA for the CDR3 is TGTGCCAGCAGCAGGACAGGGTGGAGCACAGATACGCAGTATTTT. Supplemented by reference TRBV28 and TRBJ2-3, the full variable domain reads DVKVTQSSRYLVKRTGEKVFLECVQDMDHENMFWYRQDPGLGLRLIYFSYDVKMKEKGDIPEGYSVSREKKERFSLILESASTNQTSMYLCASSRTGWSTDTQYFGPGTRLTVL.